This T cell receptor (beta chain) is drawn from a study of OX40 agonist ivuxolimab in advanced cancers. Looking at the study overall: Previous treatment with anti-PD-1, anti-PD-L1 or anti-CTLA-4 therapy was allowed; less than 45% had received some. Partial responses occurred in three patients (one hepatocellular carcinoma, two cutaneous melanoma).

The V gene lost 5 bases and the J gene lost 10 bases, with 21 bases spanning the gap. The CDR3 sequence is 15 residues long. Germline V gene sequence: CDR1 SGHAT, CDR2 FQNNGV. If patients had autoimmune disease history or systemic immunosuppression, they were excluded. Blood was sampled at baseline, cycle 4 day 1, and cycle 7 day 1. Assay used: immunoSEQ multiplex PCR; TCRdb lists only in-frame clones, some missing. The sample shows some 19,000 clones, 88% of them seen only once. The chain joins TRBV11-2 to TRBJ2-1; D tentatively fits TRBD1 or TRBD2 (7 bases each). This TCR was sampled from an adult with an advanced solid tumor such as melanoma, head and neck, liver or kidney cancer. Material: CD4+ or CD8+ T cells sorted from blood, obtained in a trial of the OX40 agonist ivuxolimab. CDR3 sequence: CASSPSGGGPREQFF. The CDR3 bases are TGTGCCAGCAGCCCGTCAGGGGGAGGGCCGAGGGAGCAGTTCTTC.